A single sample is the source of the 20 T cell receptor beta chains below, sequenced in a study of CD8 T cells in ankylosing spondylitis. MiXCR was run by TCRdb on the 5' RACE reads, yielding one entry per CDR3 protein. The data contain about 240,000 distinct CDR3 sequences, 8.6% of them singletons. The sequencing input was blood, either unsorted or a sorted T cell fraction (not recorded which). These receptors all come from a male donor with ankylosing spondylitis or in good health (not recorded which).

This clonotype was detected ten times or more. The chain combines TRBV7-6 with TRBJ2-3; 7 nucleotides match TRBD2. CDR1 is SGHVS and CDR2 is FNYEAQ in the germline V gene. Germline trimming cut 3 bases from V and 3 bases from J; bases unmatched to any gene: 6. The CDR3 length is 15 residues. CDR3 in amino acids: CASSLLGGRTDTQYF. The CDR3 bases are TGTGCCAGCAGCTTGTTGGGCGGGAGAACAGATACGCAGTATTTT.

This clonotype was seen repeatedly, ten times or more. For the CDR3, the DNA is TGCAGTGCCGCCTGGCGCGGGAGCTCCTACAATGAGCAGTTCTTC. Translation: CSAAWRGSSYNEQFF. J is TRBJ2-1 and V is TRBV20-1, with TRBD2 matching over 7 bases. V lost 6 bases, J lost 0 bases, and 8 bases stayed unmatched. Germline V gives CDR1 DFQATT, CDR2 SNEGSKA (reference sequence). This CDR3 contains 15 residues.

This clonotype was picked up a small number of times. This sequence joins TRBV7-2 and TRBJ1-1; weak D call: TRBD1 (5 bases). The CDR3 totals 14 residues. The V gene's germline CDR1 is SGHTA and CDR2 FQGNSA. Trimming removed 2 bases from V and 6 bases from J, with 13 bases in between. CDR3 loop: CASSLTQGVAEAFF. The CDR3, as DNA: TGTGCCAGCAGCTTAACGCAGGGAGTGGCTGAAGCTTTCTTT. Variable domain in full (rest from reference TRBV7-2 and TRBJ1-1): GAGVSQSPSNKVTEKGKDVELRCDPISGHTALYWYRQSLGQGLEFLIYFQGNSAPDKSGLPSDRFSAERTGGSVSTLTIQRTQQEDSAVYLCASSLTQGVAEAFFGQGTRLTVV.

Details on this clonotype: A much larger clonotype is one base distant, so this may be a read error. This chain connects TRBV6-5 to TRBJ1-3; D remains unclear. Trimming removed 3 bases from V and 0 bases from J, with 9 bases in between. This CDR3 comprises 15 residues. CDR1 and CDR2 (germline): MNHEY, SVGAGI. The CDR3 DNA reads TGTGCCAGCAGTTATGGCCACAGCTCTGGAAACACCATATATTTT. Its translation is CASSYGHSSGNTIYF.

This clonotype was detected ten times or more. The rearrangement uses TRBV11-2 and TRBJ1-6; no clear D. The CDR3 runs to 13 residues. V gave up 5 bases and J gave up 8 bases, with 10 bases separating them. Germline V gene data show CDR1 as SGHAT and CDR2 as FQNNGV. The CDR3, as DNA: TGTGCCAGCAGCCCCGGACTAGATTCACCCCTCCACTTT. This sequence encodes CASSPGLDSPLHF.

Turning to this clonotype: At one of its ends the junction is not consistent with the germline gene, which may arise from a read error. V and J are TRBV12-3 or TRBV12-4 and TRBJ2-5; D gene unclear. This CDR3 is 11 amino acids long. The CDR3 spells CPSSLGETQYF. CDR3 nucleotide sequence: TGTCCCAGCAGTTTAGGGGAGACCCAGTACTTC.

V is TRBV10-3 and J is TRBJ1-3; 9 bases match TRBD1. The J segment lost 0 bases and the V segment lost 3 bases, leaving 12 bases of the junction unmatched. There are 19 residues in the CDR3. CDR1 and CDR2 from the germline V gene are ENHRY and SYGVKD. The DNA for the CDR3 is TGTGCCATCAGTGACAGGACAGGGGTTCCTTCTTACTCTGGAAACACCATATATTTT. Translated, it gives CAISDRTGVPSYSGNTIYF.

This clonotype has ten or more counts. One end of the junction is discordant with germline, which a read error may explain. The V and J genes are TRBV20-1 and TRBJ2-1; D perhaps matches TRBD2 (6 bases). The CDR3 consists of 14 residues. Per the germline V gene, CDR1 is DFQATT and CDR2 is SNEGSKA (reference sequence). The CDR3 coding sequence is TGCAGTGCGAGAGCTACTAGCCCTACCAATGAGCAGTTCTTC. Residues: CSARATSPTNEQFF.

V and J are TRBV20-1 and TRBJ2-1; the match to TRBD2 covers 7 bases. CDR3 length: 20 residues. In germline, CDR1 is DFQATT, CDR2 SNEGSKA (reference sequence). Trimming removed 0 bases from V and 0 bases from J; junction bases left unmatched: 17. The CDR3 spells CSARDGGVSRLLSSYNEQFF. The CDR3 region has the DNA TGCAGTGCTAGAGATGGGGGGGTCTCGCGCCTCCTTAGCTCCTACAATGAGCAGTTCTTC.

In its sample, this clonotype was seen once. The chain uses TRBV7-9 and TRBJ1-1; 7 bases align to TRBD1. The CDR3 extends over 16 amino acids. Unmatched junction bases numbered 8, after V lost 4 bases and J lost 0 bases. Germline V gives CDR1 SEHNR, CDR2 FQNEAQ (reference sequence). The CDR3 DNA follows: TGTGCCAGCAGCTCCGGGACAGACAGTGTGAACACTGAAGCTTTCTTT. Its translation: CASSSGTDSVNTEAFF. The full variable domain, rest sourced from reference TRBV7-9 and TRBJ1-1, is DTGVSQNPRHKITKRGQNVTFRCDPISEHNRLYWYRQTLGQGPEFLTYFQNEAQLEKSRLLSDRFSAERPKGSFSTLEIQRTEQGDSAMYLCASSSGTDSVNTEAFFGQGTRLTVV.

This clonotype was observed at least ten times. The genes are TRBV7-2 and TRBJ2-2; 8 bases map to TRBD1. Germline lookup yields CDR1 SGHTA and CDR2 FQGNSA. With 6 bases clipped from V and 1 base from J, the junction kept 4 bases outside the gene matches. This CDR3 is built from 15 residues. Here the CDR3 DNA reads TGTGCCAGCAGTTCCGGGACAGGGAACACCGGGGAGCTGTTTTTT. Translated: CASSSGTGNTGELFF.

Many counts were recorded for this clonotype. The J gene is TRBJ2-3, the V gene TRBV10-3, with TRBD1 as a possible D gene (5 bases). This CDR3 has 13 amino acids. Trimming stripped 11 bases from V and 2 bases from J, with 14 bases between. The germline gives CDR1 ENHRY, CDR2 SYGVKD. CDR3: CAVDSGYTDTQYF. The DNA for the CDR3 is TGTGCCGTCGACAGTGGTTACACAGATACGCAGTATTTT.

This clonotype was observed at least ten times. This chain uses TRBV5-1 with TRBJ1-1, with a weak D call TRBD1 (6 bases). The V gene's germline CDR1 is SGHRS and CDR2 YFSETQ. The CDR3 is made up of 14 amino acids. V was trimmed by 6 bases and J by 0 bases, leaving 12 bases between them. The CDR3 bases are TGCGCCAGCAAGTCGGGACACCTGAACACTGAAGCTTTCTTT. It specifies CASKSGHLNTEAFF.

The table lists this clonotype with many counts. The chain has TRBV7-2 and TRBJ1-6, with 8 bases lining up with TRBD1. The germline CDR1 and CDR2 sequences are SGHTA and FQGNSA. Trimming at V came to 5 bases and at J to 7 bases, leaving 4 bases not matched to a gene. The CDR3 contains 14 residues. The chain's CDR3 is CASSTDRGNSPLHF. CDR3 DNA sequence: TGTGCCAGCAGCACCGACAGGGGCAATTCACCCCTCCACTTT.

The chain employs TRBV12-3 or TRBV12-4 and TRBJ1-2; D call uncertain. Trimming shortened V by 3 bases and J by 5 bases, and 7 bases separated the two germline ends. The CDR3 runs to 12 residues. CDR3 DNA sequence: TGTGCCAGCAGTTTGCATGGATATGGCTACACCTTC. Protein: CASSLHGYGYTF.

This clonotype was seen at least ten times. The chain combines TRBV5-1 with TRBJ1-2; D may be TRBD1 (5 bases). Trimming removed 7 bases at V and 7 bases at J, with 17 bases between. The CDR3 sequence is 13 residues long. Germline V lookup: CDR1 SGHRS, CDR2 YFSETQ. The DNA of the CDR3 is TGCGCCAGCGGTGCAGGGAGCGGTAGTGGCTACACCTTC. Its translation is CASGAGSGSGYTF.

This clonotype was seen many times. This chain links TRBV12-3 or TRBV12-4 with TRBJ1-2, with D unclear. Trimming stripped 8 bases from V and 7 bases from J, with 17 bases between. The CDR3 sequence is 13 residues long. The chain's CDR3 is CASGPPGVAGYTF. The CDR3 nucleotides read TGTGCCAGCGGGCCCCCCGGGGTGGCTGGCTACACCTTC.

There are many counts of this clonotype. The chain is built from TRBV3-1 and TRBJ1-2; D is perhaps TRBD1 (5 bases). From germline, CDR1 is LGHDT and CDR2 YNNKEL (reference sequence). The CDR3 spans 15 residues. V lost 2 bases, J lost 3 bases, and 13 bases lay in between. The CDR3 DNA reads TGTGCCAGCAGCCAAAGCCGGGACGGTGACTATGGCTACACCTTC. It is translated as CASSQSRDGDYGYTF.

This clonotype was recorded many times. V and J are TRBV29-1 and TRBJ1-2, with D tentatively TRBD1 (5 bases). CDR3 length equals 12 residues. Deletions cut 7 bases from V and 4 bases from J, with 13 bases between. CDR1 is SQVTM and CDR2 is ANQGSEA in the germline V gene. The CDR3 spells CSASWGTYGYTF. CDR3 coding DNA: TGCAGCGCCTCGTGGGGGACCTATGGCTACACCTTC.

This clonotype was counted at least ten times. J is TRBJ2-3 and V is TRBV3-1, with D hard to call. Germline assignment: CDR1 LGHDT and CDR2 YNNKEL (reference sequence). CDR3 length equals 13 residues. V shed 4 bases and J shed 5 bases, with 10 bases lying between them. The CDR3, as DNA: TGTGCCAGCAGCCCTCTGACCCAAGATACGCAGTATTTT. Translated: CASSPLTQDTQYF.